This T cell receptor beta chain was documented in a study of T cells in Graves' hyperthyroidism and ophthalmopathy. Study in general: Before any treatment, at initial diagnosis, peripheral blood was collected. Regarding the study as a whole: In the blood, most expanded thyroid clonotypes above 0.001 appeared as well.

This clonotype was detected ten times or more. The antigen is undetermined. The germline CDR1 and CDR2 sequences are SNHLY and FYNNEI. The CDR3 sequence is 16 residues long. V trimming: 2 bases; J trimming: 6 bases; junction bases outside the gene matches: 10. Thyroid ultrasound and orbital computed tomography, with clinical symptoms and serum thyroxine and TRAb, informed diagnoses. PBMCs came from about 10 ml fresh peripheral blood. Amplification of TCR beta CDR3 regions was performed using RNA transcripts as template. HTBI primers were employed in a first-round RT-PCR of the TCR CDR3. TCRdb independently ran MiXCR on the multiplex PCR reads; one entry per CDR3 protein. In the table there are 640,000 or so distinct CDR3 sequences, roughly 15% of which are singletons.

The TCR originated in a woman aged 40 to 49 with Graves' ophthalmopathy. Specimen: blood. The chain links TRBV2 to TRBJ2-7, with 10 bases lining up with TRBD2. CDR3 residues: CASSEPASGRAGEQYF. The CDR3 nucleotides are TGTGCCAGCAGTGAACCCGCCAGCGGGAGGGCCGGCGAGCAGTACTTC.